The 2 T cell receptor beta chains given below trace back to one sample, sequenced in a study of cytotoxic CD8 clonotypes in ibrutinib-treated CLL. Profiled with immunoSEQ multiplex PCR; TCRdb holds only in-frame clones, not every one. The table has roughly 13,000 clones, approximately 52% seen once. This specimen consisted of PBMCs, obtained at a 24-month disease-progression time point, from a patient treated with ibrutinib. Source of these receptors: a human donor with chronic lymphocytic leukemia.

This sequence joins TRBV19 and TRBJ1-1; possible D gene TRBD1, 6 bases. The CDR3 extends over 14 amino acids. V was clipped by 5 bases and J by 3 bases, with 13 bases between them. CDR1 and CDR2 from the germline V gene are LNHDA and SQIVND (reference sequence). The CDR3 nucleotides read TGTGCCAGTAGTCTCCACAGGGTATACACTGAAGCTTTCTTT. Amino acids: CASSLHRVYTEAFF.

V and J are TRBV29-1 and TRBJ1-2; unclear D gene. Germline-derived CDR1 and CDR2 are SQVTM and ANQGSEA. V lost 7 bases to trimming and J lost 0 bases, with 12 bases between them. There are 13 residues in the CDR3. The CDR3, as DNA: TGCAGCGCCGCGGGAAGTACTAACTATGGCTACACCTTC. Translated, it gives CSAAGSTNYGYTF.